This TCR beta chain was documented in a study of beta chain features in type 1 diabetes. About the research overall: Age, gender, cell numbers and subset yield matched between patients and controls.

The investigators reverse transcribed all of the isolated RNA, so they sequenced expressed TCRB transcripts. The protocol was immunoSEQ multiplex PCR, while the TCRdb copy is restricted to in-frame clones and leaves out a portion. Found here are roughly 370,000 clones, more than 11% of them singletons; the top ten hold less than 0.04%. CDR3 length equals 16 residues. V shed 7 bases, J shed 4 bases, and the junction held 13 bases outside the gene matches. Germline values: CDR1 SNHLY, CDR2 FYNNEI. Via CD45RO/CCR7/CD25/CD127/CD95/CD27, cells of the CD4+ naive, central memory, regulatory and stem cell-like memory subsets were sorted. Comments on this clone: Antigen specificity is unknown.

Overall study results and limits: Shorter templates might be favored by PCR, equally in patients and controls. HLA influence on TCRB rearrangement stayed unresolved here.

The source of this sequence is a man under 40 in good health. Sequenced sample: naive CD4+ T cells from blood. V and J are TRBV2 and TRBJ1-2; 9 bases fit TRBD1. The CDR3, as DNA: TGTGCCAGCAACGAGATACGGACAGGGGCCACCTATGGCTACACCTTC. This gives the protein CASNEIRTGATYGYTF.